This T cell receptor (beta chain) was retrieved from a study of PD-1 blockade in classical Hodgkin lymphoma. Study summary: On a schedule of every 2 weeks, patients received nivolumab 3 mg/kg intravenously.

Whole-study findings and limits: For complete responders, baseline diversity was comparable to that of newly diagnosed patients. CD8+ TCR diversity did not rise significantly by C4D1, unlike CD4+.

Points on this clone: The antigen is unknown. Additional DNA sequences in this sample encode the identical CDR3.

Germline values: CDR1 MDHEN, CDR2 SYDVKM. Trimming took off 5 bases at V and 3 bases at J, with 5 bases between the two ends. CDR3 length equals 12 residues. Specified time point: cycle 4 day 1 (C4D1), after six to seven weeks of nivolumab. Each patient experienced a relapse that followed autologous stem cell transplantation, and brentuximab vedotin exposure varied. Complete response, partial response or progressive disease was recorded as best response. Sequencing was performed with immunoSEQ multiplex PCR; in TCRdb, only in-frame clones are kept and a portion is missing. The table records around 23,000 clones, roughly four fifths of them present only once.

V is TRBV28 and J is TRBJ1-5; the D is unclear. Sample: peripheral blood mononuclear cells (PBMCs), taken before the fourth cycle of nivolumab. This TCR derives from a human donor with classical Hodgkin lymphoma. The CDR3 loop is CASSALNQPQHF. The DNA of the CDR3 is TGTGCCAGCAGTGCCCTCAATCAGCCCCAGCATTTT.